These 20 T cell receptor beta chains originate from one sample sequenced in a study of cytomegalovirus exposure and HLA in healthy donors. In the PCR, 60 Vbeta and 13 Jbeta primers were used. Sequencing used immunoSEQ multiplex PCR; TCRdb keeps in-frame clones, though not all of them. The table includes 200,000 or so clones, approximately 80% detected once. The sample taken for sequencing was PBMCs. Receptors originate from a boy aged 2-9 years in good health and CMV-seronegative.

CDR3 residues: CASSFLASGGDTQYF. CDR3 coding DNA: TGTGCCAGCAGTTTTCTGGCTAGCGGGGGAGATACGCAGTATTTT. The chain is built from TRBV27 and TRBJ2-3; 10 bases match TRBD2. Germline CDR1 is MNHEY and CDR2 is SMNVEV (reference sequence). This CDR3 region has 15 residues. The ends lost 3 bases at V and 5 bases at J; junction bases unmatched: 5.

The chain couples TRBV7-3 to TRBJ2-2; 11 bases agree with TRBD2. CDR1 SGHTA and CDR2 FQGTGA come from the germline V gene. The CDR3 extends over 16 amino acids. The V and J ends lost 5 bases and 3 bases, in that order; junction bases with no gene match: 5. CDR3 sequence reads: CASSETSGADTGELFF. In nucleotides, the CDR3 is TGTGCCAGCAGCGAGACTAGCGGGGCGGACACCGGGGAGCTGTTTTTT.

In DNA form, the CDR3 reads TGCGCCAGCAGTGAGCCGGACAGGGGGCGCGTCACCGGGGAGCTGTTTTTT. Translated: CASSEPDRGRVTGELFF. The chain couples TRBV10-1 to TRBJ2-2; the match to TRBD1 covers 11 bases. The CDR3 consists of 17 residues. Losses at the gene ends were 2 bases for V and 4 bases for J; bases not matched to a gene: 6. Germline V gene sequence: CDR1 WNHNN, CDR2 SYGVQD (reference sequence).

V usage is TRBV6-1 and J usage is TRBJ2-2; 7 bases are shared with TRBD2. V dropped 8 bases and J dropped 7; count of bases not matched to a gene: 10. CDR1 MNHNS and CDR2 SASEGT come from the germline V gene. CDR3 length: 14 amino acids. In nucleotides, the CDR3 is TGTGCCAGCCGAGCCGGGACTATTATCGGGGAGCTGTTTTTT. This encodes CASRAGTIIGELFF.

The chain couples TRBV4-1 to TRBJ2-7, with a possible D match to TRBD1 (5 bases). This CDR3 has 13 amino acids. V lost 3 bases to trimming and J lost 4 bases, with 10 bases between them. The germline V gene encodes CDR1 MGHRA and CDR2 YSYEKL. The CDR3 spells CASSQNRNYEQYF. For the CDR3, the DNA is TGCGCCAGCAGCCAGAACAGGAATTACGAGCAGTACTTC.

V is TRBV6-1 and J is TRBJ2-1; D perhaps matches TRBD2 (5 bases). The CDR3 sequence is 12 residues long. From germline, CDR1 is MNHNS and CDR2 SASEGT. V was cut by 5 bases and J by 5 bases, with 7 bases left in between. This chain's CDR3 is CASSRGNNEQFF. In DNA, the CDR3 is TGTGCCAGCAGTCGGGGAAACAATGAGCAGTTCTTC.

The J gene is TRBJ2-3, the V gene TRBV5-5, with a weak D call TRBD2 (6 bases). The ends were cut back, 4 bases at V and 2 bases at J, with 14 bases in the middle. Germline CDR1 and CDR2: SGHKS and YYEKEE (reference sequence). This CDR3 has 15 residues. In DNA, the CDR3 is TGTGCCAGCAGCCCCTGGAGGGGCTTCACAGATACGCAGTATTTT. It specifies CASSPWRGFTDTQYF.

The rearrangement uses TRBV5-1 and TRBJ2-5; tentatively, D is TRBD1 (5 bases). The V gene's germline CDR1 is SGHRS and CDR2 YFSETQ. Trimming stripped 0 bases from V and 1 base from J, with 10 bases between. The CDR3 sequence is 15 residues long. CDR3: CASSLAQGSQETQYF. The CDR3 region has the DNA TGCGCCAGCAGCTTGGCCCAGGGCAGCCAAGAGACCCAGTACTTC.

V gene TRBV6-4 combines with J gene TRBJ1-2, with D perhaps TRBD1 (5 bases). This CDR3 spans 15 amino acids. Germline CDR1 is MRHNA and CDR2 is SNTAGT. Trimming took off 6 bases at V and 3 bases at J, with 17 bases between the two ends. In DNA, the CDR3 is TGTGCCAGCAGGGGGGGGTCGGGGCCGGACTATGGCTACACCTTC. Translated: CASRGGSGPDYGYTF.

In its sample, this clone was seen once. The chain has TRBV9 and TRBJ1-4, with D perhaps TRBD1 (5 bases). CDR1 is SGDLS, CDR2 YYNGEE, per germline. Trimming removed 0 bases from V and 0 bases from J, with 9 bases in between. The length of the CDR3 is 16 residues. The CDR3 reads CASSVGQNPTNEKLFF. The CDR3 DNA reads as TGTGCCAGCAGCGTAGGACAGAACCCAACTAATGAAAAACTGTTTTTT.

This clone occurred a few times. The chain joins TRBV2 to TRBJ2-2; TRBD1 is a possible D gene (6 bases). Between the trimmed V and J ends, which lost 7 bases and 5 bases, there was a span of 11 bases. The CDR3 has 13 amino acids. Germline loops: CDR1 SNHLY, CDR2 FYNNEI. CDR3 protein: CASKQGETGELFF. Here the CDR3 DNA reads TGTGCCAGCAAACAGGGTGAAACCGGGGAGCTGTTTTTT.

The chain combines TRBV11-3 with TRBJ2-1; TRBD2 agrees at 7 bases. The CDR3 spans 14 residues. From germline, CDR1 is SGHNT and CDR2 YENEEA. Trimming removed 5 bases from V and 3 bases from J; junction bases left unmatched: 4. The CDR3 DNA reads as TGTGCCAGCAGCCGAGGGAGGGACTACAATGAGCAGTTCTTC. It codes for CASSRGRDYNEQFF.

The chain recombines TRBV19 with TRBJ1-5; TRBD1 matches 12 bases. After removal of 3 bases from V and 2 bases from J, the junction contained 8 bases not matched to a gene. In germline, CDR1 is LNHDA, CDR2 SQIVND (reference sequence). The CDR3 is made up of 18 amino acids. CDR3 DNA: TGTGCCAGTAGTATTGGGACAGGGGGCGACCTGGGCAATCAGCCCCAGCATTTT. It encodes CASSIGTGGDLGNQPQHF.

V usage is TRBV5-6 and J usage is TRBJ2-1, with TRBD1 matching over 8 bases. Trimming removed 2 bases from V and 7 bases from J; junction bases left unmatched: 5. Germline CDR1 reads SGHDT; CDR2 reads YYEEEE. There are 14 residues in the CDR3. Written as DNA, the CDR3 is TGTGCCAGCAGCTTCAGACAGGGGAGGAATGAGCAGTTCTTC. This codes for CASSFRQGRNEQFF. Drawing the rest from reference TRBV5-6 and TRBJ2-1, the complete variable domain is DAGVTQSPTHLIKTRGQQVTLRCSPKSGHDTVSWYQQALGQGPQFIFQYYEEEERQRGNFPDRFSGHQFPNYSSELNVNALLLGDSALYLCASSFRQGRNEQFFGPGTRLTVL.

The chain is built from TRBV11-2 and TRBJ2-7; 12 bases fit TRBD2. CDR3 size: 17 residues. The V and J ends lost 5 bases and 3 bases, in that order; junction bases with no gene match: 11. The germline CDR1 and CDR2 sequences are SGHAT and FQNNGV. As DNA, the CDR3 is TGTGCCAGCAGCCCGTACCCGACTAGCGGGAGACACTACGAGCAGTACTTC. This codes for CASSPYPTSGRHYEQYF.

This chain connects TRBV5-1 to TRBJ2-1, with TRBD2 matching 13 bases. The germline CDR1 and CDR2 sequences are SGHRS and YFSETQ. CDR3 length: 15 amino acids. V lost 3 bases and J lost 9; bases outside the gene matches: 6. The DNA for the CDR3 is TGCGCCAGCAGCTATGGACTAGCGGGGGACTGTGAGCAGTTCTTC. It is translated as CASSYGLAGDCEQFF.

This clone was recorded only once. Other DNA sequences within the sample encode an identical CDR3. The chain joins TRBV5-1 to TRBJ1-2; 9 bases line up with TRBD1. V was clipped by 2 bases and J by 6 bases; unmatched bases: 2. The CDR3 spans 13 residues. Per germline, CDR1 SGHRS and CDR2 YFSETQ. The CDR3 protein is CASSLQGADGYTF. The CDR3 DNA reads TGCGCCAGCAGCTTACAGGGGGCCGATGGCTACACCTTC.

This chain connects TRBV30 to TRBJ2-7; maybe TRBD1 (6 bases). Germline V gives CDR1 GTSNPN, CDR2 SVGIG (reference sequence). The V end lost 4 bases, the J end lost 0 bases, and 13 bases lay between the germline ends. There are 14 residues in the CDR3. CDR3 nucleotides: TGTGCCTGGACACCGGGACATCGCTCCTACGAGCAGTACTTC. Translated: CAWTPGHRSYEQYF.

The J gene is TRBJ1-2, the V gene TRBV4-1, with D possibly TRBD1 on 5 matching bases. Trimming cost V 0 bases and J 8 bases, with 16 bases left between them. The CDR3 is 15 residues long. Germline CDR1 reads MGHRA; CDR2 reads YSYEKL. Here the CDR3 DNA reads TGCGCCAGCAGCCAAGAAGAGGAAACAGGATGGGGCTACACCTTC. This sequence encodes CASSQEEETGWGYTF.

This rearrangement joins TRBV5-1 to TRBJ2-7; the match to TRBD2 covers 14 bases. The germline V gene has CDR1 SGHRS and CDR2 YFSETQ. There are 15 residues in the CDR3. V dropped 4 bases and J dropped 3; count of bases not matched to a gene: 3. For the CDR3, the DNA is TGCGCCAGCAGCGCTGGGACTAGCGGGGGCTACGAGCAGTACTTC. It specifies CASSAGTSGGYEQYF. Supplemented by reference TRBV5-1 and TRBJ2-7, the full variable domain reads KAGVTQTPRYLIKTRGQQVTLSCSPISGHRSVSWYQQTPGQGLQFLFEYFSETQRNKGNFPGRFSGRQFSNSRSEMNVSTLELGDSALYLCASSAGTSGGYEQYFGPGTRLTVT.